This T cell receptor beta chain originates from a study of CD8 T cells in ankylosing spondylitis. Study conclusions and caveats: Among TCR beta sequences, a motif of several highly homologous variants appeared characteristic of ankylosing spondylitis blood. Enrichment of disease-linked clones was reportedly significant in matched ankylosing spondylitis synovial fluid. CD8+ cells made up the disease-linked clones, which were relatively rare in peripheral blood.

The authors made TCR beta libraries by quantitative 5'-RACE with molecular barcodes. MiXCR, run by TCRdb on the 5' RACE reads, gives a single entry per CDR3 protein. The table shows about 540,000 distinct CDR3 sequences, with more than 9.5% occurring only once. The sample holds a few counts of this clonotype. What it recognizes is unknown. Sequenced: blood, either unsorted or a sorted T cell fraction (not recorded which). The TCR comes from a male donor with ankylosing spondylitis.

The CDR3 DNA follows: TGTGCCAGCAGCTTCGCGGGAGGAACCTACGAGCAGTACTTC. This encodes CASSFAGGTYEQYF. V and J are TRBV7-9 and TRBJ2-7; 8 bases are shared with TRBD2. Trimming cost V 3 bases and J 2 bases; bases outside gene matches: 3. The CDR3 loop spans 14 amino acids. Per germline, CDR1 SEHNR and CDR2 FQNEAQ (reference sequence).